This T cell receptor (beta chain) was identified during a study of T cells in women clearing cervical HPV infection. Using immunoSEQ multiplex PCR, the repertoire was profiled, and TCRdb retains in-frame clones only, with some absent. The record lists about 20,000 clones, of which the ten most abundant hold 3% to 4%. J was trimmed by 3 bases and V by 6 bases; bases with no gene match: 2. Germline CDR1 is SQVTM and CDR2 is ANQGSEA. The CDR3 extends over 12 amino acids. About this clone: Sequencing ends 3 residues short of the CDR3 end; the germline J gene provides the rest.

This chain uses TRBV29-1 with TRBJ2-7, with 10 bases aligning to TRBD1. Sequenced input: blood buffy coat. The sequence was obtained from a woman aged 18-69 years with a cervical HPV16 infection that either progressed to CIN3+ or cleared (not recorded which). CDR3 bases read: TGCAGCGTGGGACAGGGGAACTACGAG. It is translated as CSVGQGNYE. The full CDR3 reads CSVGQGNYEQYF.